The 18 T cell receptor beta chains below were found in one sample sequenced in a study of T cells in Graves' hyperthyroidism and ophthalmopathy. Amplified TCR beta CDR3 regions derived from RNA transcripts. HTBI primers were employed in a first-round RT-PCR of the TCR CDR3. Each CDR3 protein is one row after TCRdb ran MiXCR on the multiplex PCR reads. The repertoire has around 390,000 distinct CDR3 sequences, around 13% of them found once; the top ten carry around a fifth. Sequencing was performed on blood. These TCRs come from a young woman with Graves' ophthalmopathy.

This clonotype was recorded many times. The chain recombines TRBV6-1 with TRBJ2-7; D is ambiguous. From germline, CDR1 is MNHNS and CDR2 SASEGT. The CDR3 runs to 16 residues. Trimming took 5 bases from V and 2 from J, leaving 19 bases between them. CDR3 DNA: TGTGCCAGCAGTAGTGTTATCTCAACACTAACCTACGAGCAGTACTTC. As protein: CASSSVISTLTYEQYF.

At least ten counts were recorded for this clonotype. The chain recombines TRBV27 with TRBJ2-3; 13 nucleotides align to TRBD2. The junction had 6 bases not matched to a gene; V was cut back by 5 bases and J by 4 bases. The CDR3 totals 16 residues. Per the germline V gene, CDR1 is MNHEY and CDR2 is SMNVEV (reference sequence). In nucleotides, the CDR3 is TGTGCCAGCAGTAGGTACACTAGCGGGGGGGCAGATACGCAGTATTTT. This codes for CASSRYTSGGADTQYF.

In its sample, this clonotype was seen many times. The chain is built from TRBV6-2 or TRBV6-3 and TRBJ2-1, with unresolved D. In germline, CDR1 is MNHEY, CDR2 SVGEGT. CDR3 length equals 13 residues. Trimming stripped 7 bases from V and 2 bases from J, with 9 bases between. CDR3 protein: CASNNRTYNEQFF. DNA for the CDR3: TGTGCCAGCAACAACAGAACCTACAATGAGCAGTTCTTC.

In its sample, this clonotype was seen many times. CDR3 sequence reads: CASSKGQTVVNTEAFF. The DNA for the CDR3 is TGTGCCAGTAGTAAAGGACAGACGGTGGTGAACACTGAAGCTTTCTTT. This chain uses TRBV19 with TRBJ1-1; a weak D match, TRBD1 (6 bases). The length of the CDR3 is 16 residues. Per germline, CDR1 LNHDA and CDR2 SQIVND (reference sequence). V lost 4 bases to trimming and J lost 0 bases, with 15 bases between them.

The rearrangement uses TRBV27 and TRBJ2-1; D may match TRBD1 or TRBD2 (6 bases each). Trimming cost V 9 bases and J 6 bases, with 15 bases left between them. CDR1 is MNHEY, CDR2 SMNVEV, per germline (reference sequence). This CDR3 has 13 residues. Here the CDR3 reads CASSTGAGNEQFF. The CDR3 region has the DNA TGTGCCAGTTCAACGGGGGCAGGCAATGAGCAGTTCTTC.

The V and J genes are TRBV7-8 and TRBJ2-2; D gene unclear. Germline loops: CDR1 SGHVS, CDR2 FQNEAQ. This CDR3 comprises 13 residues. V gave up 2 bases and J gave up 6 bases, with 7 bases separating them. CDR3 amino acids: CASSLSVSGELFF. CDR3 DNA sequence: TGTGCCAGCAGCTTAAGTGTCTCCGGGGAGCTGTTTTTT.

This clonotype occurred a few times. This chain uses TRBV29-1 with TRBJ2-1, with 11 positions matching TRBD2. CDR1 and CDR2 from the germline V gene are SQVTM and ANQGSEA. CDR3 length: 14 amino acids. Trimming at V came to 4 bases and at J to 9 bases, leaving 8 bases not matched to a gene. The CDR3 DNA is TGCAGCGTTGGTCGGAGACTAGCGGGGTTTGAGCAGTTCTTC. It is translated as CSVGRRLAGFEQFF.

In its sample, this clonotype was seen many times. The rearrangement uses TRBV9 and TRBJ1-1; D is unresolved. The V and J ends lost 0 bases and 5 bases respectively, with 8 bases between them. The CDR3 loop spans 13 amino acids. Germline CDR1 and CDR2: SGDLS and YYNGEE. CDR3 bases: TGTGCCAGCAGCGTAGAGCCCGGTACTGAAGCTTTCTTT. Encoded protein: CASSVEPGTEAFF.

This clonotype was counted at least ten times. The chain links TRBV18 to TRBJ1-2; a possible D gene is TRBD1 (5 bases). Trimming cost V 4 bases and J 6 bases, with 9 bases left between them. The germline gives CDR1 KGHSH, CDR2 LQKENI. The CDR3 has 12 amino acids. The CDR3 DNA reads TGTGCCAGCTCACTTTCGACAGATGGCTACACCTTC. Translating it yields CASSLSTDGYTF.

This clonotype turned up a few times. At one end the junction does not follow the germline gene, possibly because of a read error. V usage is TRBV2 and J usage is TRBJ1-5; the D is unclear. The length of the CDR3 is 14 residues. Germline V gene sequence: CDR1 SNHLY, CDR2 FYNNEI. The CDR3 is CASSATSIISPRHF. The CDR3 nucleotides are TGTGCCAGCAGTGCAACCTCAATAATCAGCCCCCGGCATTTT.

In this sample, this clonotype turned up many times. The chain has TRBV28 and TRBJ2-6, with D hard to call. V was pared by 2 bases and J by 0 bases, with 5 bases between. This CDR3 comprises 15 residues. Germline assignment: CDR1 MDHEN and CDR2 SYDVKM. The CDR3 is CASSLIGSGANVLTF. DNA of the CDR3: TGTGCCAGCAGTTTAATTGGCTCTGGGGCCAACGTCCTGACTTTC. The entire variable domain, with the rest obtained from reference TRBV28 and TRBJ2-6, is as follows: DVKVTQSSRYLVKRTGEKVFLECVQDMDHENMFWYRQDPGLGLRLIYFSYDVKMKEKGDIPEGYSVSREKKERFSLILESASTNQTSMYLCASSLIGSGANVLTFGAGSRLTVL.

This clonotype was seen repeatedly, ten times or more. The chain recombines TRBV29-1 with TRBJ2-3, with TRBD1 identical over 8 bases. In germline, CDR1 is SQVTM, CDR2 ANQGSEA. Trimming at V came to 0 bases and at J to 6 bases, leaving 5 bases not matched to a gene. The CDR3 runs 14 residues. The chain's CDR3 is CSVEERQGMDTQYF. DNA for the CDR3: TGCAGCGTTGAAGAGAGACAGGGGATGGATACGCAGTATTTT.

This clonotype came up a few times. One base away lies a much larger clone, so this may be a sequencing read error. V gene TRBV6-2 or TRBV6-3 combines with J gene TRBJ2-5, with TRBD1 matching over 7 bases. V was clipped by 5 bases and J by 1 base; unmatched bases: 10. Per the germline V gene, CDR1 is MNHEY and CDR2 is SVGEGT. The CDR3 extends over 16 amino acids. CDR3 sequence (DNA): TGTGCCAGCAGTGGTCAAGCAAGGGGGCCCCAAGAGACCCAGTACTTC. Protein: CASSGQARGPQETQYF.

The rearrangement joins TRBV15 to TRBJ2-2, with a possible D match to TRBD2 (6 bases). CDR1 is LNHNV, CDR2 YYDKDF, per germline (reference sequence). This CDR3 is built from 16 residues. Trimming pared 0 bases from V and 0 bases from J, leaving 8 bases between. This chain's CDR3 is CATSRDRGSNTGELFF. DNA for the CDR3: TGTGCCACCAGCAGAGATCGGGGGTCGAACACCGGGGAGCTGTTTTTT. Complete variable domain (other parts from reference TRBV15 and TRBJ2-2): DAMVIQNPRYQVTQFGKPVTLSCSQTLNHNVMYWYQQKSSQAPKLLFHYYDKDFNNEADTPDNFQSRRPNTSFCFLDIRSPGLGDTAMYLCATSRDRGSNTGELFFGEGSRLTVL.

This clonotype appeared many times. The CDR3 DNA reads as TGCGCCAGCAGCTTGAATCCCCAACCCACCATCAGGAACTCCTACGAGCAGTACTTC. Protein: CASSLNPQPTIRNSYEQYF. The chain has TRBV5-1 and TRBJ2-7, with D uncertain. Germline V CDR1 and CDR2: SGHRS, YFSETQ. Trimming removed 1 base at V and 0 bases at J, with 23 bases between. This CDR3 region has 19 residues.

This clonotype was seen many times. The chain recombines TRBV27 with TRBJ2-7, with D possibly being TRBD1 (5 bases). Per the germline V gene, CDR1 is MNHEY and CDR2 is SMNVEV (reference sequence). This CDR3 is built from 17 residues. V lost 3 bases and J lost 4, with 22 bases in between. The CDR3 spells CASSFGRAPSLLYEQYF. For the CDR3, the DNA is TGTGCCAGCAGTTTCGGCAGGGCCCCATCTCTACTTTACGAGCAGTACTTC.

This clonotype was observed at least ten times. The chain uses TRBV20-1 and TRBJ1-6, with TRBD1 matching over 7 bases. Looked up from germline, CDR1 is DFQATT and CDR2 is SNEGSKA (reference sequence). V lost 6 bases to trimming and J lost 1 base; unmatched junction nucleotides: 15. The CDR3 has 18 residues. The CDR3 is CSAVTGDAVASYNSPLHF. The CDR3 DNA follows: TGCAGTGCCGTAACAGGGGATGCAGTTGCGTCCTATAATTCACCCCTCCACTTT.

Ten or more counts support this clonotype. The rearrangement joins TRBV20-1 to TRBJ2-1, with TRBD2 matching over 10 bases. The CDR3 is 14 amino acids. Germline V CDR1 and CDR2: DFQATT, SNEGSKA (reference sequence). The junction had 3 bases not matched to a gene; V was cut back by 4 bases and J by 3 bases. The chain's CDR3 is CSATSGGNYNEQFF. CDR3 bases: TGCAGTGCTACTAGCGGGGGAAACTACAATGAGCAGTTCTTC.